These 8 T cell receptor beta chains were sequenced from one sample in a study of blood T cell repertoires in COVID-19. Some clones are missing from TCRdb's copy, which holds only in-frame ones; the method was immunoSEQ multiplex PCR. The table records about 120,000 clones, around three quarters of them present only once. Sequencing was performed on peripheral blood. The receptors come from a man in his 70s with acute or convalescent COVID-19.

This clone is a singleton in its sample. This rearrangement joins TRBV30 to TRBJ1-5, with 11 bases aligning to TRBD1. The CDR3 extends over 15 amino acids. With V trimmed by 3 bases and J by 4 bases, 5 bases remained unmatched. CDR1 is GTSNPN and CDR2 is SVGIG in the germline V gene (reference sequence). The CDR3 sequence: CAWRAGTGGNQPQHF. CDR3 sequence (DNA): TGTGCCTGGAGAGCTGGGACAGGGGGAAATCAGCCCCAGCATTTT.

This clone was seen more than once but under ten times. V usage is TRBV28 and J usage is TRBJ1-6; 8 bases fit TRBD1. V lost 6 bases to trimming and J lost 6 bases; unmatched junction nucleotides: 4. Germline V lookup: CDR1 MDHEN, CDR2 SYDVKM. The CDR3 has 14 amino acids. The CDR3 sequence is CASRPGGRNSPLHF. CDR3 in DNA: TGTGCCAGCAGGCCAGGGGGCCGTAATTCACCCCTCCACTTT.

The rearrangement uses TRBV7-2 and TRBJ1-1, with 7 bases matching TRBD1. CDR1 is SGHTA, CDR2 FQGNSA, per germline. The CDR3 runs 13 residues. Unmatched junction bases numbered 12, after V lost 5 bases and J lost 12 bases. The DNA of the CDR3 is TGTGCCAGCAGCCCCGGGACAGTTCAAATTTCTTTCTTT. Residues: CASSPGTVQISFF.

The CDR3 reads CATRLGGSKNIQYF. In nucleotides, the CDR3 is TGTGCCACCAGACTCGGGGGTTCCAAAAACATTCAGTACTTC. The chain employs TRBV15 and TRBJ2-4; TRBD2 might be the D (6 bases). V lost 6 bases and J lost 2, with 11 bases in between. Germline V gene sequence: CDR1 LNHNV, CDR2 YYDKDF (reference sequence). The CDR3 loop spans 14 amino acids.

V usage is TRBV5-6 and J usage is TRBJ2-4, with TRBD1 matching over 7 bases. After removal of 3 bases from V and 7 bases from J, the junction contained 4 bases not matched to a gene. The CDR3 is 13 amino acids. Per germline, CDR1 SGHDT and CDR2 YYEEEE. The CDR3 bases are TGTGCCAGCAGCTCTCGACAGGGCAACATTCAGTACTTC. Protein: CASSSRQGNIQYF.

This chain links TRBV7-2 with TRBJ2-7, with no clear D. CDR1 and CDR2 from the germline V gene are SGHTA and FQGNSA. The CDR3 is made up of 14 amino acids. V lost 5 bases, J lost 4 bases, and 15 bases lay in between. CDR3 protein: CASSPEWWAYEQYF. The CDR3 nucleotides are TGTGCCAGCAGCCCCGAATGGTGGGCTTACGAGCAGTACTTC.

The rearrangement joins TRBV28 to TRBJ1-2, with D tentatively TRBD1 (6 bases). The CDR3 has 14 amino acids. Germline CDR1 and CDR2: MDHEN and SYDVKM. V shed 1 base and J shed 6 bases, with 12 bases lying between them. The CDR3 sequence: CASSLSQGRNGYTF. In nucleotides, the CDR3 is TGTGCCAGCAGTTTATCACAGGGTAGGAATGGCTACACCTTC.

The chain is built from TRBV9 and TRBJ2-7; 9 nucleotides agree with TRBD2. CDR1 is SGDLS, CDR2 YYNGEE, per germline. Trimming at V came to 4 bases and at J to 7 bases, leaving 12 bases not matched to a gene. CDR3 length: 15 residues. CDR3 protein: CASSPFSGSPQEQYF. The CDR3 DNA reads as TGTGCCAGCAGCCCTTTTAGCGGGAGCCCGCAGGAGCAGTACTTC.